This T cell receptor (beta chain) was retrieved from a study of blood T cells in healthy people across ages. The study isolated at least 6 million PBMCs from each sample. V was clipped by 4 bases and J by 6 bases; unmatched bases: 7. CDR3 length: 14 residues. Germline lookup yields CDR1 SGDLS and CDR2 YYNGEE. A sample-barcoded 5' primer and a J-beta primer mix were used in a second PCR of about 7 to 12 cycles. Paired-end reads containing CDR3 totaled no fewer than 2.5 million for each sample. TCRdb recomputed calls from the 5' RACE reads with MiXCR, one row per CDR3 protein. Of 1.2 million to 1.5 million distinct CDR3 sequences in the sample, 45% to 70% were seen once.

The genes are TRBV9 and TRBJ1-2; 9 bases align to TRBD1. This clonotype was sampled from a man aged 18 to 29 in good health. Sample: blood. The CDR3 region has the DNA TGTGCCAGCAGCAAAGCGGACAGGGGCGATGGCTACACCTTC. Its protein is CASSKADRGDGYTF.